This is a list of T cell receptor beta chains from one sample in a study of shared clonotypes between healthy human individuals. Sequencing used immunoSEQ multiplex PCR; TCRdb keeps in-frame clones, though not all of them. This sample has 1.6 million or so clones, with around 98.5% found just once. Sequencing was performed on naive CD4+ T cells sorted from blood. All receptors derive from a man younger than 45 in good health. Both conserved end residues are part of each CDR3. Fields, in order: V gene, D gene, J gene, clone size, CDR3 length, CDR3 protein. The D gene is left open where the match is weak. The size of a clone is reported for some rows only, either as once, few or many, or as a class for expanded clones.

v_gene: TRBV5-1; d_gene: NA; j_gene: TRBJ2-5; abundance: once; len: 13; CDR3aa: CASSAGVGETQYF
v_gene: TRBV18; d_gene: TRBD2; j_gene: TRBJ2-5; abundance: NA; len: 13; CDR3aa: CASSEREQETQYF
v_gene: TRBV2; d_gene: NA; j_gene: TRBJ1-2; abundance: NA; len: 15; CDR3aa: CASSEVGLGDYGYTF
v_gene: TRBV4-3; d_gene: NA; j_gene: TRBJ1-5; abundance: NA; len: 14; CDR3aa: CASSQDRGNQPQHF
v_gene: TRBV5-5; d_gene: NA; j_gene: TRBJ2-3; abundance: NA; len: 15; CDR3aa: CASSLSTRITDTQYF
v_gene: TRBV5-6; d_gene: NA; j_gene: TRBJ2-7; abundance: NA; len: 14; CDR3aa: CASSFERVSYEQYF
v_gene: TRBV25-1; d_gene: NA; j_gene: TRBJ2-7; abundance: NA; len: 13; CDR3aa: CASRPTGSYEQYF
v_gene: TRBV2; d_gene: NA; j_gene: TRBJ1-3; abundance: NA; len: 13; CDR3aa: CASRAGSGNTIYF
v_gene: TRBV6-5; d_gene: TRBD1; j_gene: TRBJ2-7; abundance: NA; len: 15; CDR3aa: CASSLPGTGVHEQYF
v_gene: TRBV6-1; d_gene: TRBD1; j_gene: TRBJ1-5; abundance: once; len: 15; CDR3aa: CASSEQTGGDQPQHF
v_gene: TRBV10-3; d_gene: NA; j_gene: TRBJ1-5; abundance: NA; len: 13; CDR3aa: CASQGNSNQPQHF
v_gene: TRBV5-1; d_gene: TRBD2; j_gene: TRBJ2-7; abundance: NA; len: 16; CDR3aa: CASSWGGGRALYEQYF
v_gene: TRBV10-1; d_gene: TRBD1; j_gene: TRBJ2-1; abundance: NA; len: 15; CDR3aa: CASSQGTVVYNEQFF
v_gene: TRBV20-1; d_gene: NA; j_gene: TRBJ2-5; abundance: NA; len: 11; CDR3aa: CSADVGETQYF
v_gene: TRBV5-4; d_gene: NA; j_gene: TRBJ2-7; abundance: NA; len: 13; CDR3aa: CASTWGASYEQYF
v_gene: TRBV5-1; d_gene: TRBD2; j_gene: TRBJ2-1; abundance: NA; len: 19; CDR3aa: CASSLPPGTSGNAYNEQFF
v_gene: TRBV9; d_gene: NA; j_gene: TRBJ2-2; abundance: NA; len: 15; CDR3aa: CASSVRGQNTGELFF
v_gene: TRBV6-4; d_gene: NA; j_gene: TRBJ1-1; abundance: NA; len: 14; CDR3aa: CASSASFLDTEAFF
v_gene: TRBV6-5; d_gene: NA; j_gene: TRBJ2-3; abundance: NA; len: 15; CDR3aa: CASRTKQGGTDTQYF
v_gene: TRBV18; d_gene: NA; j_gene: TRBJ2-1; abundance: NA; len: 17; CDR3aa: CASSPPGLTRQYNEQFF
v_gene: TRBV4-3; d_gene: TRBD2; j_gene: TRBJ2-3; abundance: NA; len: 17; CDR3aa: CASSQVPLAGGPDTQYF
v_gene: TRBV18; d_gene: TRBD2; j_gene: TRBJ2-5; abundance: NA; len: 16; CDR3aa: CASSRGRGAGAETQYF
v_gene: TRBV7-9; d_gene: TRBD2; j_gene: TRBJ2-1; abundance: NA; len: 17; CDR3aa: CASSPAAGRAGYDEQFF
v_gene: TRBV7-2; d_gene: TRBD1; j_gene: TRBJ1-2; abundance: NA; len: 13; CDR3aa: CASSSRGLNGYTF
v_gene: TRBV5-5; d_gene: NA; j_gene: TRBJ2-3; abundance: NA; len: 15; CDR3aa: CASSYPSRYPDTQYF
v_gene: TRBV5-6; d_gene: NA; j_gene: TRBJ2-3; abundance: NA; len: 16; CDR3aa: CASSTTVSSSTDTQYF
v_gene: TRBV29-1; d_gene: NA; j_gene: TRBJ2-2; abundance: NA; len: 14; CDR3aa: CSVIGGSGTGELFF
v_gene: TRBV2; d_gene: TRBD1; j_gene: TRBJ2-5; abundance: NA; len: 14; CDR3aa: CASIRDRGQETQYF
v_gene: TRBV5-6; d_gene: TRBD1; j_gene: TRBJ2-1; abundance: NA; len: 15; CDR3aa: CASCRWTGIYNEQFF
v_gene: TRBV25-1; d_gene: NA; j_gene: TRBJ1-2; abundance: NA; len: 12; CDR3aa: CASSEYRGGYTF
v_gene: TRBV9; d_gene: TRBD2; j_gene: TRBJ2-7; abundance: NA; len: 16; CDR3aa: CASSLGSSGRASEQYF
v_gene: TRBV15; d_gene: NA; j_gene: TRBJ2-3; abundance: NA; len: 14; CDR3aa: CATSRGQGYDTQYF
v_gene: TRBV2; d_gene: TRBD1; j_gene: TRBJ2-7; abundance: NA; len: 14; CDR3aa: CASRPGQGAREQYF
v_gene: TRBV11-2; d_gene: TRBD1; j_gene: TRBJ2-1; abundance: NA; len: 14; CDR3aa: CASSSGNRGNEQFF
v_gene: TRBV29-1; d_gene: TRBD1; j_gene: TRBJ2-1; abundance: NA; len: 13; CDR3aa: CSSDRTGGNEQFF
v_gene: TRBV19; d_gene: NA; j_gene: TRBJ2-2; abundance: NA; len: 14; CDR3aa: CASSMGSNTGELFF
v_gene: TRBV14; d_gene: TRBD2; j_gene: TRBJ2-3; abundance: once; len: 18; CDR3aa: CASSQGGPSGIPPDTQYF
v_gene: TRBV5-1; d_gene: NA; j_gene: TRBJ2-7; abundance: NA; len: 16; CDR3aa: CASSPRRTETSYEQYF
v_gene: TRBV11-2; d_gene: NA; j_gene: TRBJ2-3; abundance: NA; len: 14; CDR3aa: CASSAPQSGDTQYF
v_gene: TRBV28; d_gene: NA; j_gene: TRBJ1-1; abundance: NA; len: 15; CDR3aa: CASSYLQGSLVEAFF
v_gene: TRBV18; d_gene: TRBD1; j_gene: TRBJ2-5; abundance: NA; len: 13; CDR3aa: CASSQDRGKTQYF
v_gene: TRBV7-8; d_gene: TRBD1; j_gene: TRBJ2-1; abundance: NA; len: 13; CDR3aa: CASSFVRGNEQFF
v_gene: TRBV10-2; d_gene: NA; j_gene: TRBJ1-5; abundance: NA; len: 12; CDR3aa: CASSVQGQPQHF
v_gene: TRBV7-8; d_gene: TRBD2; j_gene: TRBJ2-1; abundance: NA; len: 15; CDR3aa: CASSSLAGGHNEQFF
v_gene: TRBV18; d_gene: TRBD1; j_gene: TRBJ2-5; abundance: NA; len: 16; CDR3aa: CASSIRDRVLVETQYF
v_gene: TRBV19; d_gene: NA; j_gene: TRBJ1-5; abundance: NA; len: 15; CDR3aa: CASSSSGGLNQPQHF
v_gene: TRBV5-5; d_gene: NA; j_gene: TRBJ2-3; abundance: NA; len: 15; CDR3aa: CASSLEGRYTDTQYF
v_gene: TRBV7-9; d_gene: TRBD1; j_gene: TRBJ2-3; abundance: NA; len: 16; CDR3aa: CASSPGDRGLADTQYF
v_gene: TRBV6-5; d_gene: NA; j_gene: TRBJ1-4; abundance: NA; len: 15; CDR3aa: CASRTTGGLGEKLFF
v_gene: TRBV28; d_gene: TRBD1; j_gene: TRBJ1-5; abundance: NA; len: 19; CDR3aa: CASSLWQGAIQFFNQPQHF
v_gene: TRBV28; d_gene: NA; j_gene: TRBJ2-2; abundance: NA; len: 14; CDR3aa: CASNPTDKTGELFF
v_gene: TRBV29-1; d_gene: NA; j_gene: TRBJ2-7; abundance: once; len: 13; CDR3aa: CSVSNQLRGEQYF
v_gene: TRBV2; d_gene: NA; j_gene: TRBJ1-2; abundance: once; len: 14; CDR3aa: CASSQDRSDYGYTF
v_gene: TRBV28; d_gene: TRBD1; j_gene: TRBJ2-7; abundance: NA; len: 15; CDR3aa: CASSSPGTGSREQYF
v_gene: TRBV7-2; d_gene: NA; j_gene: TRBJ1-5; abundance: NA; len: 14; CDR3aa: CASCREGGNQPQHF
v_gene: TRBV28; d_gene: NA; j_gene: TRBJ2-1; abundance: NA; len: 15; CDR3aa: CASSLAGTRANEQFF
v_gene: TRBV19; d_gene: TRBD1; j_gene: TRBJ1-5; abundance: NA; len: 16; CDR3aa: CAADRIGGRNNQPQHF
v_gene: TRBV19; d_gene: NA; j_gene: TRBJ2-7; abundance: NA; len: 17; CDR3aa: CASTRRALRLGAYEQYF
v_gene: TRBV5-1; d_gene: NA; j_gene: TRBJ2-1; abundance: NA; len: 15; CDR3aa: CASSLDRALGDEQFF